The clone carrying this T cell receptor beta chain turned up a few times. As yet, its antigen is unknown. This sample stems from a study of T cells after yellow fever vaccination. Notes on the study in general: Booster sampling recovered most clones from primary vaccination (around 96% CD4, roughly 90% CD8). The bulk population could contribute abundant contaminating clonotypes to FACS-sorted repertoires. Peak timing came faster in the weaker secondary response, day 5 versus 15.

V gave up 4 bases and J gave up 0 bases, with 6 bases separating them. This CDR3 is built from 14 residues. Germline assignment: CDR1 KGHDR and CDR2 SFDVKD. Generation of TCR cDNA used 5'RACE template switching (which added a universal primer site and UMIs). TCRdb ran MiXCR on the 5' RACE reads and lists one entry per CDR3 protein. The top ten hold 15% to 20% of the sample, which has 350,000 to 550,000 distinct CDR3 sequences, approximately 18% seen once. The material sequenced was PBMCs, taken before the yellow fever booster vaccination. The receptor was isolated from a man between 18 and 29 years old who received the YFV17D yellow fever vaccine. V is TRBV24-1 and J is TRBJ1-5, with no clear D. CDR3 in amino acids: CATSDPSSNQPQHF. CDR3 nucleotide sequence: TGTGCCACCAGTGACCCGTCTAGCAATCAGCCCCAGCATTTT.